This T cell receptor beta chain was observed in a study of technical replicates of blood from several donors. Trimming cost V 4 bases and J 4 bases; bases outside gene matches: 5. CDR1 and CDR2 from the germline V gene are SGHTS and YDEGEE. This CDR3 region has 15 residues. Sequencing used immunoSEQ multiplex PCR; TCRdb keeps in-frame clones, though not all of them. The sample includes 50,000 or so clones, approximately 90% of them seen just once. V is TRBV5-8 and J is TRBJ2-4; 10 nucleotides align to TRBD1. Sequencing used PBMCs. The sequence was collected from a human donor in good health. Some clones in this sample may be carry-over from other donors' samples. DNA of the CDR3: TGTGCCAGCAGCCCGGGGGGACAGGGGAAAAACATTCAGTACTTC. Translating it yields CASSPGGQGKNIQYF.